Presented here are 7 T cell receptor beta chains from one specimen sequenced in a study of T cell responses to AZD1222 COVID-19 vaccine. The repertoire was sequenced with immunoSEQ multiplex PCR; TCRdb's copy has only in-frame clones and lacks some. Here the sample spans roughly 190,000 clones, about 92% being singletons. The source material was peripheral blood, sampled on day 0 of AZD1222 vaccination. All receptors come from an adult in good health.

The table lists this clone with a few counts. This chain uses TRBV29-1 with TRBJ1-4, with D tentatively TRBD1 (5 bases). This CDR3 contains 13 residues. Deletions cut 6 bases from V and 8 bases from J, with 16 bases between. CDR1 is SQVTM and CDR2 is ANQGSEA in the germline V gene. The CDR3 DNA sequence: TGCAGCGTGCACGACGGGGGAACAGAAAAACTGTTTTTT. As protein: CSVHDGGTEKLFF.

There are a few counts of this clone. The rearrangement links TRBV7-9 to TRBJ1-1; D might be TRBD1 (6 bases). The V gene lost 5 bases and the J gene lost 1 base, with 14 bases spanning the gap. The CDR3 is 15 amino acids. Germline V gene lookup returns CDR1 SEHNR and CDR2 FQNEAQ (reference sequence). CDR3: CASSLNRVSNTEAFF. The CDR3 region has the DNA TGTGCCAGCAGCCTAAACAGGGTCTCGAACACTGAAGCTTTCTTT.

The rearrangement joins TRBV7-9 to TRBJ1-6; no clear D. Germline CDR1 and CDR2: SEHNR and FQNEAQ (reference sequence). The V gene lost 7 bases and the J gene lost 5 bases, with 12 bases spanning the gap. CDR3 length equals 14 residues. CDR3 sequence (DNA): TGTGCCAGCATCCCCCTTTTGGATAATTCACCCCTCCACTTT. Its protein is CASIPLLDNSPLHF.

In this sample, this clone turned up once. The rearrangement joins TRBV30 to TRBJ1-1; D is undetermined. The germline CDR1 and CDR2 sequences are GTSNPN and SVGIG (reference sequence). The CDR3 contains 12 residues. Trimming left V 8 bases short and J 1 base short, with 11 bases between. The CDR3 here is CAGSRQNTEAFF. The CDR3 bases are TGTGCCGGCAGCCGACAGAACACTGAAGCTTTCTTT.

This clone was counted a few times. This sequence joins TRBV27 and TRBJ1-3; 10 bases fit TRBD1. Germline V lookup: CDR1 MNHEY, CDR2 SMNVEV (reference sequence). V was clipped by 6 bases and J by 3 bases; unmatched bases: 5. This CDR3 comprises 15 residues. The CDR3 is CASRKGQGLGNTIYF. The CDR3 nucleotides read TGTGCCAGCAGAAAGGGACAGGGGCTTGGAAACACCATATATTTT.

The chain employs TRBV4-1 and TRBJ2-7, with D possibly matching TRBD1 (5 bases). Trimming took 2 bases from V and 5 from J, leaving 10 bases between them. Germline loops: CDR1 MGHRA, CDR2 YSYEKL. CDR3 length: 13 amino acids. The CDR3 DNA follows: TGCGCCAGCAGCCAACAGGCAGGGAACGAGCAGTACTTC. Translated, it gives CASSQQAGNEQYF.

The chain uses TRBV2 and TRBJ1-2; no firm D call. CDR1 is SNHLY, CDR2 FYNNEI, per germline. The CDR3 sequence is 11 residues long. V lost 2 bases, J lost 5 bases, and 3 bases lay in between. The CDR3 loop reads CASSESYGYTF. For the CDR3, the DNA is TGTGCCAGCAGTGAATCGTATGGCTACACCTTC. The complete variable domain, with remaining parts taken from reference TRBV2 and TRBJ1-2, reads EPEVTQTPSHQVTQMGQEVILRCVPISNHLYFYWYRQILGQKVEFLVSFYNNEISEKSEIFDDQFSVERPDGSNFTLKIRSTKLEDSAMYFCASSESYGYTFGSGTRLTVV.